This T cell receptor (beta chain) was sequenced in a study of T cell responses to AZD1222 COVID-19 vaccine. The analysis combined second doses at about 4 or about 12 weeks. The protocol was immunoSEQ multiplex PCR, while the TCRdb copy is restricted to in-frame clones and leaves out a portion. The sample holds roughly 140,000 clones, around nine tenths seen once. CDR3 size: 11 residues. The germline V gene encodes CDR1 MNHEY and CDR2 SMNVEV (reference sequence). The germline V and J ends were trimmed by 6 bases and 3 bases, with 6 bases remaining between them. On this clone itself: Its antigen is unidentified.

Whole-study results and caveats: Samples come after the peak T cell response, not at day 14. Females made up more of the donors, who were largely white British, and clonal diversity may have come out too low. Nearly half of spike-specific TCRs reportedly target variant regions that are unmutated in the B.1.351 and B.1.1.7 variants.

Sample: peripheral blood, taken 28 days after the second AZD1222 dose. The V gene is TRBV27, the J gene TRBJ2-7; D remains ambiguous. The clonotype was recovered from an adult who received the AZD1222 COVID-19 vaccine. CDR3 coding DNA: TGTGCCAGCAGCCCTGGCTACGAGCAGTACTTC. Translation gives CASSPGYEQYF.